One and the same sample provided the 32 T cell receptor beta chains below, sequenced in a study of blood T cells in healthy people across ages. For the second PCR, which ran for roughly 7 to 11 cycles, a sample-barcoded 5' primer and a J-beta primer mix were used. TCRdb re-called the 5' RACE reads through MiXCR, storing one row per CDR3 protein. The profile shows roughly 800,000 distinct CDR3 sequences, about 53% of them singletons. The specimen was blood. The receptors originated from an elderly man in good health.

In the case of this clonotype: The junction and the germline gene differ at one end; a read error may be behind it. This chain links TRBV11-3 with TRBJ2-3; D is tentatively TRBD1 or TRBD2 (5 bases each). The V gene's germline CDR1 is SGHNT and CDR2 YENEEA. The CDR3 runs to 15 residues. CDR3 coding DNA: TGCGCCAGCAGCTTAGACCTAGGGGAGCACAGAGACGCGTATTTT. It translates to CASSLDLGEHRDAYF.

In this sample, this clonotype turned up a few times. This chain joins TRBV7-8 and TRBJ1-6, with D possibly being TRBD1 (5 bases). Trimming left V 5 bases short and J 0 bases short, with 14 bases between. Germline V CDR1 and CDR2: SGHVS, FQNEAQ. The length of the CDR3 is 17 residues. The CDR3: CASSQEGRVSYNSPLHF. The CDR3 coding sequence is TGTGCCAGCAGCCAGGAGGGGCGGGTCTCCTATAATTCACCCCTCCACTTT.

This clonotype has at least ten counts. The chain carries TRBV7-2 and TRBJ2-1, with 14 bases that match TRBD2. The CDR3 extends over 15 amino acids. V lost 5 bases, J lost 9 bases, and 6 bases stayed unmatched. Germline V gene sequence: CDR1 SGHTA, CDR2 FQGNSA. The CDR3 nucleotides read TGTGCCAGCAGCAGGGGACTAGCGGGAGACCGTGAGCAGTTCTTC. It codes for CASSRGLAGDREQFF.

J is TRBJ2-7 and V is TRBV28, with 7 nucleotides matching TRBD2. V dropped 5 bases and J dropped 3; count of bases not matched to a gene: 7. The length of the CDR3 is 14 residues. Germline V gene data show CDR1 as MDHEN and CDR2 as SYDVKM. CDR3: CASSESGIHYEQYF. The CDR3 bases are TGTGCCAGCAGTGAAAGCGGGATACACTACGAGCAGTACTTC.

A note on this clonotype: It is likely a read error, because the conserved phenylalanine at the end of the CDR3 is missing. The chain combines TRBV28 with TRBJ2-1, with 9 bases aligning to TRBD2. Germline V CDR1 and CDR2: MDHEN, SYDVKM. The CDR3 is 16 residues long. Trimming took 1 base from V and 8 from J; bases not matched to a gene: 9. CDR3 sequence (DNA): TGTGCCAGCAGTTTATCGGGGGGGCTAGCGGGACATGAGCAGTTCTAC. It codes for CASSLSGGLAGHEQFY.

This chain links TRBV20-1 with TRBJ1-4, with no clear D. The germline V and J ends were trimmed by 2 bases and 5 bases, with 3 bases remaining between them. CDR1 and CDR2 from the germline V gene are DFQATT and SNEGSKA (reference sequence). The CDR3 extends over 11 amino acids. The CDR3, as DNA: TGCAGTGCTAGACCAAATGAAAAACTGTTTTTT. This codes for CSARPNEKLFF.

The rearrangement uses TRBV27 and TRBJ2-3, with 9 bases identical to TRBD1. Trimming removed 5 bases from V and 9 bases from J; junction bases left unmatched: 12. Per germline, CDR1 MNHEY and CDR2 SMNVEV (reference sequence). The CDR3 contains 15 residues. CDR3 DNA: TGTGCCAGCAGTCCCATTGGGACAGGGAAAGGCACGCAGTATTTT. Translated: CASSPIGTGKGTQYF.

CDR3 residues: CASTKGPQEQYF. The CDR3, as DNA: TGTGCCAGCACCAAGGGACCTCAGGAGCAGTACTTC. The chain joins TRBV2 to TRBJ2-5; D could derive from TRBD1 or TRBD2 (5 bases each). Germline loops: CDR1 SNHLY, CDR2 FYNNEI. V was cut by 7 bases and J by 11 bases, with 17 bases left in between. This CDR3 is built from 12 residues.

The chain has TRBV20-1 and TRBJ2-5, with D perhaps matching TRBD2 (5 bases). The J call may not be correct, given that the DNA end is closer to TRBJ2-7. CDR1 and CDR2 (germline): DFQATT, SNEGSKA (reference sequence). The CDR3 totals 13 residues. The CDR3 is CSAARRAGTEQYF. The CDR3 coding sequence is TGCAGTGCTGCAAGGCGGGCAGGAACCGAGCAGTACTTC.

This clonotype has just a few counts. This sequence joins TRBV7-9 and TRBJ2-3; D not certain. Trimming pared 2 bases from V and 2 bases from J, leaving 11 bases between. The CDR3 contains 15 residues. Germline V CDR1 and CDR2: SEHNR, FQNEAQ (reference sequence). The CDR3 coding sequence is TGTGCCAGCAGCTTATATGCTACATACACAGATACGCAGTATTTT. Translating gives CASSLYATYTDTQYF.

This clonotype was counted only a few times. A clone one base away is much larger, so this may be a read error. The chain combines TRBV7-3 with TRBJ2-3; unclear D gene. The germline CDR1 and CDR2 sequences are SGHTA and FQGTGA. The CDR3 sequence is 12 residues long. The CDR3 region has the DNA TGTGCCAGCAGCTCCAACACAGATACGCGGTATTTT. Residues: CASSSNTDTRYF.

The rearrangement links TRBV27 to TRBJ1-2, with 7 bases matching TRBD1. This CDR3 has 13 residues. V shed 5 bases, J shed 3 bases, and the junction held 3 bases outside the gene matches. Germline-derived CDR1 and CDR2 are MNHEY and SMNVEV (reference sequence). The chain's CDR3 is CASSQGEYYGYTF. The CDR3 DNA is TGTGCCAGCAGTCAGGGGGAATACTATGGCTACACCTTC.

The CDR3 is CASRRFLRYEQYF. The CDR3 DNA sequence: TGTGCGTCTAGGAGGTTTTTGCGCTACGAGCAGTACTTC. The chain has TRBV7-8 and TRBJ2-7, with D possibly being TRBD2 (5 bases). Germline-derived CDR1 and CDR2 are SGHVS and FQNEAQ. The CDR3 is 13 amino acids.

This clonotype occurred once. The chain links TRBV4-2 to TRBJ2-5, with TRBD1 matching 9 bases. Trimming removed 4 bases from V and 12 bases from J; junction bases left unmatched: 18. Per the germline V gene, CDR1 is LGHNA and CDR2 is YNFKEQ. The CDR3 extends over 16 amino acids. The DNA of the CDR3 is TGTGCCAGCAGCCGTTTAGGGTCGGGACAGGGAGGCCCTGAGTACTTC. Its protein product is CASSRLGSGQGGPEYF.

This chain links TRBV11-2 with TRBJ2-1; D unresolved. The J call may not be correct, given that the DNA end is closer to TRBJ2-7. This CDR3 comprises 15 residues. The germline CDR1 and CDR2 sequences are SGHAT and FQNNGV. CDR3 residues: CASSPRGNLYNEQYF. As DNA, the CDR3 is TGTGCCAGCAGCCCCCGCGGCAATCTCTACAATGAGCAGTACTTC.

The chain has TRBV7-9 and TRBJ2-1; 7 bases map to TRBD2. Germline values: CDR1 SEHNR, CDR2 FQNEAQ (reference sequence). The CDR3 extends over 17 amino acids. The trim removed 1 base at V and 5 bases at J, leaving 11 bases unmatched. For the CDR3, the DNA is TGTGCCAGCAGCTTAGGGGCTCAGGCGGGAGTCGACAATGAGCAGTTCTTC. Amino acid sequence: CASSLGAQAGVDNEQFF.

The chain couples TRBV3-1 to TRBJ2-5, with 7 bases aligning to TRBD2. TRBJ2-7 matches the DNA end more closely, so the J call is doubtful. CDR1 is LGHDT, CDR2 YNNKEL, per germline (reference sequence). The CDR3 contains 16 residues. This chain's CDR3 is CASAQPYGGSSYEQYF. The CDR3 DNA sequence: TGTGCCAGCGCGCAGCCCTACGGCGGGAGTTCCTACGAGCAGTACTTC.

The chain carries TRBV6-5 and TRBJ2-3; possibly TRBD1 for D (5 bases). Germline V gives CDR1 MNHEY, CDR2 SVGAGI. CDR3 length: 14 amino acids. Trimming removed 10 bases at V and 0 bases at J, with 14 bases between. The CDR3 loop is CATQGALSTDTQYF. CDR3 sequence (DNA): TGTGCCACCCAAGGGGCACTCAGCACAGATACGCAGTATTTT.

The rearrangement joins TRBV9 to TRBJ2-3; 7 bases are a match to TRBD2. V lost 0 bases and J lost 8; bases outside the gene matches: 15. CDR1 SGDLS and CDR2 YYNGEE come from the germline V gene. The length of the CDR3 is 17 residues. In DNA, the CDR3 is TGTGCCAGCAGCGTAGGAGGCCCTAGCGGTGGCGGGGGTACGCAGTATTTT. Its translation: CASSVGGPSGGGGTQYF. The entire variable domain, with the rest obtained from reference TRBV9 and TRBJ2-3, is as follows: DSGVTQTPKHLITATGQRVTLRCSPRSGDLSVYWYQQSLDQGLQFLIQYYNGEERAKGNILERFSAQQFPDLHSELNLSSLELGDSALYFCASSVGGPSGGGGTQYFGPGTRLTVL.

This clonotype has only one observation. V usage is TRBV18 and J usage is TRBJ1-1; D gene ambiguous. Trimming removed 3 bases at V and 1 base at J, with 15 bases between. The length of the CDR3 is 16 residues. The germline V gene has CDR1 KGHSH and CDR2 LQKENI. CDR3 nucleotide sequence: TGTGCCAGCTCACCGCAAACTCTCGGTGGGAACACTGAAGCTTTCTTT. Its protein is CASSPQTLGGNTEAFF.

The chain has TRBV20-1 and TRBJ1-2; D might be TRBD1 (5 bases). The V end was cut by 4 bases, the J end by 0 bases, with 12 bases between. The CDR3 is 14 amino acids. CDR1 and CDR2 from the germline V gene are DFQATT and SNEGSKA (reference sequence). The DNA for the CDR3 is TGCAGTGCTAAGGGTGGGGCGCCTAACTATGGCTACACCTTC. Residues: CSAKGGAPNYGYTF.

The rearrangement uses TRBV9 and TRBJ1-1, with a weak D call TRBD1 (6 bases). The V end was cut by 4 bases, the J end by 9 bases, with 19 bases between. The CDR3 runs 14 residues. CDR1 and CDR2 (germline): SGDLS, YYNGEE. The CDR3 reads CASSLGEGGAKAFF. The CDR3 DNA is TGTGCCAGCAGCTTGGGGGAGGGGGGCGCGAAAGCTTTCTTT.

The chain recombines TRBV7-2 with TRBJ2-1; TRBD2 matches 15 bases. CDR1 and CDR2 (germline): SGHTA, FQGNSA. The CDR3 loop spans 16 amino acids. V lost 8 bases and J lost 8; bases outside the gene matches: 10. CDR3 protein: CASGSGLAGGYDEQFF. DNA of the CDR3: TGTGCCAGCGGGTCGGGACTAGCGGGAGGTTACGATGAGCAGTTCTTC.

The CDR3 protein is CASGGAKGYEQYF. The CDR3 DNA follows: TGTGCTAGCGGGGGTGCCAAGGGCTACGAGCAGTACTTC. This sequence joins TRBV12-3 or TRBV12-4 and TRBJ2-4, with 9 bases aligning to TRBD2. TRBJ2-7 matches the DNA end more closely, so the J call is doubtful. The CDR3 is 13 residues long.

The J gene is TRBJ2-3, the V gene TRBV20-1; 8 nucleotides align to TRBD1. In germline, CDR1 is DFQATT, CDR2 SNEGSKA (reference sequence). V was pared by 5 bases and J by 6 bases, with 7 bases of the junction left unmatched. CDR3 length: 13 residues. The CDR3 DNA sequence: TGCAGTGCTCGTTCAACAGGGGGGGATACGCAGTATTTT. Encoded protein: CSARSTGGDTQYF.

This clonotype has just a few counts. This rearrangement joins TRBV5-6 to TRBJ2-1; maybe TRBD2 (6 bases). V shed 0 bases and J shed 14 bases, with 15 bases lying between them. The CDR3 totals 13 residues. Germline V gene data show CDR1 as SGHDT and CDR2 as YYEEEE. CDR3 in amino acids: CASSLADWRDEFF. The CDR3, as DNA: TGTGCCAGCAGCTTGGCCGACTGGCGGGATGAGTTCTTC.

The sample holds a few counts of this clonotype. This chain joins TRBV7-2 and TRBJ2-7; 12 bases agree with TRBD2. The DNA end lines up better with TRBJ2-5; the J call may be wrong. This CDR3 region has 15 residues. CDR1 and CDR2 (germline): SGHTA, FQGNSA. CDR3 amino acids: CASSFYLAGGETQYF. In nucleotides, the CDR3 is TGTGCCAGCAGCTTCTATCTAGCGGGAGGGGAGACCCAGTACTTC.

V gene TRBV7-3 combines with J gene TRBJ2-1, with 9 positions matching TRBD1. The CDR3 runs 14 residues. Germline V CDR1 and CDR2: SGHTA, FQGTGA. The junction had 0 bases not matched to a gene; V was cut back by 1 base and J by 5 bases. The DNA of the CDR3 is TGTGCCAGCAGCTTAAGGGACAGGGACAATGAGCAGTTCTTC. Protein sequence: CASSLRDRDNEQFF.

This chain connects TRBV9 to TRBJ2-2; D is undetermined. This CDR3 region has 14 residues. The germline gives CDR1 SGDLS, CDR2 YYNGEE. V gave up 4 bases and J gave up 6 bases, with 13 bases separating them. The CDR3 bases are TGTGCCAGCAGCTTTGCCCCGGGTTCCGGGGAGCTGTTTTTT. This codes for CASSFAPGSGELFF.

This clonotype was observed a handful of times. V is TRBV29-1 and J is TRBJ2-4; TRBD2 is a possible D gene (5 bases). CDR3 size: 13 residues. Germline V gene data show CDR1 as SQVTM and CDR2 as ANQGSEA. The CDR3 DNA reads as TGCATCCTTGAGGGCTCCCCCAAAAACATTCAGTACTTC. This gives the protein CILEGSPKNIQYF.

This clonotype occurred once. At one of its ends the junction is not consistent with the germline gene, which may arise from a read error. This sequence joins TRBV20-1 and TRBJ2-1, with D perhaps matching TRBD2 (5 bases). Germline values: CDR1 DFQATT, CDR2 SNEGSKA (reference sequence). CDR3 length: 14 residues. Here the CDR3 reads CGARGSFVVNEQFF. CDR3 DNA: TGCGGTGCTAGAGGGTCCTTTGTGGTCAATGAGCAGTTCTTC.

This clonotype turned up a few times. The V gene is TRBV29-1, the J gene TRBJ2-3; D is unclear. Trimming removed 6 bases from V and 3 bases from J, with 16 bases in between. Germline-derived CDR1 and CDR2 are SQVTM and ANQGSEA. CDR3 length: 14 residues. CDR3 nucleotide sequence: TGCAGCGTCGCCGGGCCGACCCGGACAGATACGCAGTATTTT. Its translation is CSVAGPTRTDTQYF.